The sample holds a few counts of the clone carrying this T cell receptor beta chain. Study members were between roughly 18 and 90 years old and lived in fewer than 30 US regions. Cohort assignment relied on participant-reported clinical history. Original processing methods: Counts of nucleated cells, estimated from reference gene primer amplification, were obtained. Generated by immunoSEQ multiplex PCR, the TCRdb table keeps only in-frame clones and is missing some. V and J calls and clone size follow that table, whereas D and trimming were derived from the DNA. Among around 420,000 clones listed, approximately 86% were seen once. These data belong to a study of blood T cell repertoires in COVID-19. Across the study: PBMCs, B-cell-depleted T cells, or T cells were the source of the cDNA or gDNA that made up the material.

The TCR was taken from a woman between 35 and 50 years old with acute COVID-19. Sequencing used PBMCs or T cells enriched from blood (not recorded which).

CDR3 coding DNA: TGCGCCAGCAGGTCCGTCAGGACCGGGGAGCTGTTTTTT. It translates to CASRSVRTGELFF. The J gene is TRBJ2-2, the V gene TRBV4-1; D remains unclear. CDR1 MGHRA and CDR2 YSYEKL come from the germline V gene. The CDR3 sequence is 13 residues long. Between the trimmed V and J ends, which lost 6 bases and 5 bases, there was a span of 10 bases.